The 4 T cell receptor beta chains presented below share a single source sample, sequenced in a study of blood T cell repertoires in COVID-19. The protocol was immunoSEQ multiplex PCR, while the TCRdb copy is restricted to in-frame clones and leaves out a portion. The table lists around 120,000 clones, about nine tenths of them singletons. The sample consisted of peripheral blood. These TCRs come from a man aged 70-80 years who had recovered from COVID-19.

This clone was seen a single time. The CDR3 loop is CASSQGPRETQYF. DNA for the CDR3: TGTGCCAGCAGCCAAGGACCGAGGGAGACCCAGTACTTC. The V call is TRBV3-1 (or the pseudogene TRBV3-2), the J call TRBJ2-5; D is ambiguous. The germline V and J ends were trimmed by 1 base and 5 bases, with 8 bases remaining between them. This CDR3 comprises 13 residues. The V gene's germline CDR1 is LGHDT and CDR2 YNNKEL (reference sequence).

The chain joins TRBV5-1 to TRBJ1-2; D gene unclear. The CDR3 spans 13 residues. The V gene's germline CDR1 is SGHRS and CDR2 YFSETQ. Trimming left V 4 bases short and J 1 base short, with 8 bases between. In DNA, the CDR3 is TGCGCCAGCAGCGTTCAGATTAACTATGGCTACACCTTC. It is translated as CASSVQINYGYTF. Full variable domain (rest looked up from reference TRBV5-1 and TRBJ1-2): KAGVTQTPRYLIKTRGQQVTLSCSPISGHRSVSWYQQTPGQGLQFLFEYFSETQRNKGNFPGRFSGRQFSNSRSEMNVSTLELGDSALYLCASSVQINYGYTFGSGTRLTVV.

The CDR3 spells CASSQGGLYGYTF. CDR3 in DNA: TGCGCCAGCAGCCAAGGGGGACTCTATGGCTACACCTTC. The gene calls are TRBV4-1 and TRBJ1-2; a weak D match, TRBD1 (5 bases). V was shortened by 1 base and J by 4 bases, with 7 bases between the two germline ends. Per the germline V gene, CDR1 is MGHRA and CDR2 is YSYEKL. The CDR3 length is 13 residues.

The chain has TRBV29-1 and TRBJ2-1; D is unresolved. This CDR3 spans 15 amino acids. Germline CDR1 is SQVTM and CDR2 is ANQGSEA. Trimming removed 5 bases from V and 0 bases from J, with 14 bases in between. CDR3 loop: CSVLSPQLSYNEQFF. The CDR3 DNA reads as TGCAGCGTTCTGAGTCCTCAACTCTCCTACAATGAGCAGTTCTTC.